These T cell receptor beta chains were read from a single sample in a study of T cell repertoires in cytomegalovirus infection. Each CDR3 protein is one row after TCRdb ran MiXCR on the reads. The table lists approximately 1,000,000 distinct CDR3 sequences, about 33% of them singletons. Their antigen targets remain unknown. The sequenced sample was cultured CD8+ T cells from PBMCs, obtained from culture after CMV antigen stimulation. The receptor source for this set is a human donor in good health (CMV status not recorded). Some clones in this sample may be carry-over from other donors' samples. The CDR3 runs from the conserved cysteine through the conserved F or W. D genes are given only for firm matches. Only some rows state a clone size, as once, few, many or a class for expanded clones.

cdr3_aa: CASSGQGPLYYGYTF
cdr3_nt: TGTGCCAGCAGCGGACAGGGTCCCCTCTACTATGGCTACACCTTC
clone_size: .
cdr3_length: 15
j_call: TRBJ1-2
d_call: TRBD1
v_call: TRBV9

cdr3_aa: CASRREDQGEPYSGNTIYF
cdr3_nt: TGCGCCAGCAGACGAGAAGATCAGGGTGAGCCGTACTCTGGAAACACCATATATTTT
clone_size: few
cdr3_length: 19
j_call: TRBJ1-3
d_call: .
v_call: TRBV5-1

cdr3_aa: CASSVKVSGVLNYGYTF
cdr3_nt: TGTGCCAGCAGTGTCAAGGTGTCGGGAGTTCTTAACTATGGCTACACCTTC
clone_size: .
cdr3_length: 17
j_call: TRBJ1-2
d_call: .
v_call: TRBV6-1

cdr3_aa: CASSPMTGPYTGELFF
cdr3_nt: TGTGCCAGTAGCCCAATGACAGGTCCCTACACCGGGGAGCTGTTTTTT
clone_size: .
cdr3_length: 16
j_call: TRBJ2-2
d_call: .
v_call: TRBV19

cdr3_aa: CASSLHRGQETQYF
cdr3_nt: TGTGCCAGCAGCTTACACCGGGGCCAAGAGACCCAGTACTTC
clone_size: many
cdr3_length: 14
j_call: TRBJ2-5
d_call: .
v_call: TRBV7-8

cdr3_aa: CASSLGWGDTQYF
cdr3_nt: TGTGCCAGCAGCTTAGGGTGGGGGGATACGCAGTATTTT
clone_size: .
cdr3_length: 13
j_call: TRBJ2-3
d_call: .
v_call: TRBV11-2

cdr3_aa: CAAKEGPYSNQPQHF
cdr3_nt: TGTGCCGCGAAGGAGGGGCCCTATAGCAATCAGCCCCAGCATTTT
clone_size: .
cdr3_length: 15
j_call: TRBJ1-5
d_call: .
v_call: TRBV2

cdr3_aa: CASSLESGNSQPQHF
cdr3_nt: TGTGCCAGCAGCTTAGAATCGGGGAATAGTCAGCCCCAGCATTTT
clone_size: .
cdr3_length: 15
j_call: TRBJ1-5
d_call: .
v_call: TRBV7-9

cdr3_aa: CASSQEDNEKLFF
cdr3_nt: TGCGCCAGCAGCCAAGAAGATAATGAAAAACTGTTTTTT
clone_size: .
cdr3_length: 13
j_call: TRBJ1-4
d_call: .
v_call: TRBV4-3

cdr3_aa: CASSERQSRETQYF
cdr3_nt: TGTGCCAGCAGTGAACGTCAGTCCAGAGAGACCCAGTACTTC
clone_size: .
cdr3_length: 14
j_call: TRBJ2-5
d_call: .
v_call: TRBV2

cdr3_aa: CASSWPFTGEETQYF
cdr3_nt: TGTGCCAGCAGCTGGCCCTTTACAGGGGAAGAGACCCAGTACTTC
clone_size: few
cdr3_length: 15
j_call: TRBJ2-5
d_call: TRBD1
v_call: TRBV5-6

cdr3_aa: CASTQTSGVPYNEQFF
cdr3_nt: TGTGCCAGCACCCAGACTAGCGGGGTGCCCTACAATGAGCAGTTCTTC
clone_size: few
cdr3_length: 16
j_call: TRBJ2-1
d_call: TRBD2
v_call: TRBV6-6

cdr3_aa: CASSQDTDRVGYGYTF
cdr3_nt: TGTGCCAGCAGCCAAGACACGGACAGGGTCGGCTATGGCTACACCTTC
clone_size: few
cdr3_length: 16
j_call: TRBJ1-2
d_call: TRBD1
v_call: TRBV4-2

cdr3_aa: CASSEEGPVGYEQYF
cdr3_nt: TGTGCCAGCAGTGAAGAAGGACCGGTAGGCTACGAGCAGTACTTC
clone_size: few
cdr3_length: 15
j_call: TRBJ2-7
d_call: .
v_call: TRBV6-1

cdr3_aa: CASSAGAMVNGYTF
cdr3_nt: TGTGCCAGCAGTGCCGGGGCCATGGTGAATGGCTACACCTTC
clone_size: .
cdr3_length: 14
j_call: TRBJ1-2
d_call: .
v_call: TRBV25-1

cdr3_aa: CATSDEGHNTGELFF
cdr3_nt: TGTGCCACCAGTGATGAGGGACACAACACCGGGGAGCTGTTTTTT
clone_size: many
cdr3_length: 15
j_call: TRBJ2-2
d_call: .
v_call: TRBV24-1

cdr3_aa: CASSVDWERGTDTQYF
cdr3_nt: TGTGCCAGCAGTGTGGATTGGGAGAGGGGCACAGATACGCAGTATTTT
clone_size: few
cdr3_length: 16
j_call: TRBJ2-3
d_call: .
v_call: TRBV2

cdr3_aa: CASSPIGLNYGYTF
cdr3_nt: TGTGCCAGCTCGCCTATAGGACTCAACTATGGCTACACCTTC
clone_size: .
cdr3_length: 14
j_call: TRBJ1-2
d_call: .
v_call: TRBV14

cdr3_aa: CASNLGLNTGELFF
cdr3_nt: TGTGCCAGCAACCTAGGGTTGAACACCGGGGAGCTGTTTTTT
clone_size: .
cdr3_length: 14
j_call: TRBJ2-2
d_call: .
v_call: TRBV6-5

cdr3_aa: CASSLAPGQGYEQYF
cdr3_nt: TGTGCCAGCAGCTTGGCTCCGGGACAGGGATACGAGCAGTACTTC
clone_size: many
cdr3_length: 15
j_call: TRBJ2-7
d_call: TRBD1
v_call: TRBV7-6

cdr3_aa: CASTFSGRLNQPQHF
cdr3_nt: TGTGCCAGCACCTTCTCCGGACGGCTCAATCAGCCCCAGCATTTT
clone_size: .
cdr3_length: 15
j_call: TRBJ1-5
d_call: .
v_call: TRBV27

cdr3_aa: CASSHGETQYF
cdr3_nt: TGTGCCAGCAGCCATGGGGAGACCCAGTACTTC
clone_size: many
cdr3_length: 11
j_call: TRBJ2-5
d_call: .
v_call: TRBV4-1

cdr3_aa: CASSMVYDNYGYTF
cdr3_nt: TGTGCCAGCAGCATGGTATACGACAACTATGGCTACACCTTC
clone_size: .
cdr3_length: 14
j_call: TRBJ1-2
d_call: .
v_call: TRBV7-6

cdr3_aa: CASSLIGKEETQYF
cdr3_nt: TGTGCCAGCAGTTTAATTGGTAAAGAAGAGACCCAGTACTTC
clone_size: .
cdr3_length: 14
j_call: TRBJ2-5
d_call: .
v_call: TRBV27

cdr3_aa: CSATSGASYEQYF
cdr3_nt: TGCAGTGCTACTAGCGGGGCTTCCTACGAGCAGTACTTC
clone_size: few
cdr3_length: 13
j_call: TRBJ2-7
d_call: TRBD2
v_call: TRBV20-1

cdr3_aa: CASSLATAYNEQFF
cdr3_nt: TGTGCCAGCAGCTTAGCGACAGCCTACAATGAGCAGTTCTTC
clone_size: .
cdr3_length: 14
j_call: TRBJ2-1
d_call: .
v_call: TRBV7-9

cdr3_aa: CASSGWDSANYGYTF
cdr3_nt: TGTGCCAGCAGTGGGTGGGACAGCGCTAACTATGGCTACACCTTC
clone_size: .
cdr3_length: 15
j_call: TRBJ1-2
d_call: TRBD1
v_call: TRBV27

cdr3_aa: CASSQAFGDRGASGANVLTF
cdr3_nt: TGTGCCAGCAGCCAGGCTTTTGGGGACAGGGGGGCCTCTGGGGCCAACGTCCTGACTTTC
clone_size: .
cdr3_length: 20
j_call: TRBJ2-6
d_call: TRBD1
v_call: TRBV13

cdr3_aa: CAGSDTVLNQPQHF
cdr3_nt: TGTGCCGGGTCCGACACGGTACTGAATCAGCCCCAGCATTTT
clone_size: .
cdr3_length: 14
j_call: TRBJ1-5
d_call: .
v_call: TRBV2

cdr3_aa: CASSPETGGAYYGYTF
cdr3_nt: TGTGCCAGCAGCCCCGAGACAGGGGGCGCGTACTATGGCTACACCTTC
clone_size: few
cdr3_length: 16
j_call: TRBJ1-2
d_call: TRBD1
v_call: TRBV12-3/TRBV12-4

cdr3_aa: CASSLKGINEELFF
cdr3_nt: TGTGCCAGCAGCTTAAAGGGGATTAATGAAGAACTGTTTTTT
clone_size: few
cdr3_length: 14
j_call: TRBJ1-4
d_call: .
v_call: TRBV2

cdr3_aa: CASSYPGPQETQYF
cdr3_nt: TGTGCCAGCAGCTACCCGGGTCCTCAAGAGACCCAGTACTTC
clone_size: few
cdr3_length: 14
j_call: TRBJ2-5
d_call: .
v_call: TRBV7-3

cdr3_aa: CASSPGTGRSTEAFF
cdr3_nt: TGTGCCAGCAGCCCCGGGACAGGGCGAAGTACTGAAGCTTTCTTT
clone_size: many
cdr3_length: 15
j_call: TRBJ1-1
d_call: TRBD1
v_call: TRBV7-2

cdr3_aa: CASSLSLGKLVFYNEQFF
cdr3_nt: TGTGCCAGCAGTTTGTCTCTGGGAAAACTAGTCTTCTACAATGAGCAGTTCTTC
clone_size: few
cdr3_length: 18
j_call: TRBJ2-1
d_call: .
v_call: TRBV27

cdr3_aa: CASSGGSRGETQYF
cdr3_nt: TGTGCCAGCAGTGGGGGGTCACGAGGAGAGACCCAGTACTTC
clone_size: .
cdr3_length: 14
j_call: TRBJ2-5
d_call: .
v_call: TRBV6-1

cdr3_aa: CASSLYVPSVGTDQETQYF
cdr3_nt: TGTGCCAGCAGCTTATATGTCCCCTCCGTGGGGACCGACCAAGAGACCCAGTACTTC
clone_size: many
cdr3_length: 19
j_call: TRBJ2-5
d_call: .
v_call: TRBV7-6

cdr3_aa: CASSLKAGRTEAFF
cdr3_nt: TGTGCCAGCAGCTTGAAGGCAGGGAGGACTGAAGCTTTCTTT
clone_size: few
cdr3_length: 14
j_call: TRBJ1-1
d_call: .
v_call: TRBV5-5

cdr3_aa: CASSSKGLAGMTVGDTQYF
cdr3_nt: TGTGCCAGCAGCTCAAAGGGACTAGCGGGGATGACGGTGGGAGATACGCAGTATTTT
clone_size: .
cdr3_length: 19
j_call: TRBJ2-3
d_call: TRBD2
v_call: TRBV6-5

cdr3_aa: CASSSDGGESTDTQYF
cdr3_nt: TGTGCCAGCAGCTCCGATGGGGGGGAGAGCACAGATACGCAGTATTTT
clone_size: many
cdr3_length: 16
j_call: TRBJ2-3
d_call: TRBD2
v_call: TRBV7-6

cdr3_aa: CASSLDWTGKNIQYF
cdr3_nt: TGTGCCAGCAGCTTGGATTGGACAGGGAAAAACATTCAGTACTTC
clone_size: .
cdr3_length: 15
j_call: TRBJ2-4
d_call: TRBD1
v_call: TRBV5-6

cdr3_aa: CASSFWPGTGNNEQFF
cdr3_nt: TGTGCCAGCAGTTTCTGGCCCGGGACAGGGAACAATGAGCAGTTCTTC
clone_size: many
cdr3_length: 16
j_call: TRBJ2-1
d_call: TRBD1
v_call: TRBV12-3/TRBV12-4

cdr3_aa: CASSLPSGGAPNEQFF
cdr3_nt: TGCGCCAGCAGCCTACCTAGCGGGGGGGCTCCCAATGAGCAGTTCTTC
clone_size: few
cdr3_length: 16
j_call: TRBJ2-1
d_call: TRBD2
v_call: TRBV5-1

cdr3_aa: CSARVDRGGGYEQYF
cdr3_nt: TGCAGTGCTAGAGTAGATCGGGGGGGAGGTTACGAGCAGTACTTC
clone_size: .
cdr3_length: 15
j_call: TRBJ2-7
d_call: TRBD2
v_call: TRBV20-1

cdr3_aa: CANSLPYGTQTQYF
cdr3_nt: TGTGCCAACAGCTTACCTTACGGGACCCAAACGCAGTATTTT
clone_size: once
cdr3_length: 14
j_call: TRBJ2-3
d_call: .
v_call: TRBV7-6

cdr3_aa: CASSPGWSYNEQFF
cdr3_nt: TGTGCCAGCTCACCCGGATGGTCCTACAATGAGCAGTTCTTC
clone_size: .
cdr3_length: 14
j_call: TRBJ2-1
d_call: .
v_call: TRBV18

cdr3_aa: CASNQGKWAGGLYNYGYTF
cdr3_nt: TGTGCCAGCAACCAAGGGAAGTGGGCAGGGGGCCTTTATAACTATGGCTACACCTTC
clone_size: many
cdr3_length: 19
j_call: TRBJ1-2
d_call: TRBD1
v_call: TRBV7-2

cdr3_aa: CTSSPRVWGNEKLFF
cdr3_nt: TGTACCAGCAGCCCCAGGGTCTGGGGTAATGAAAAACTGTTTTTT
clone_size: .
cdr3_length: 15
j_call: TRBJ1-4
d_call: .
v_call: TRBV7-2

cdr3_aa: CASSQNLRAIGTEAFF
cdr3_nt: TGCGCCAGCAGCCAGAATCTTAGGGCTATAGGCACTGAAGCTTTCTTT
clone_size: .
cdr3_length: 16
j_call: TRBJ1-1
d_call: .
v_call: TRBV4-1

cdr3_aa: CASSLEQLSYNEQFF
cdr3_nt: TGTGCCAGCAGCTTAGAACAGCTCTCCTACAATGAGCAGTTCTTC
clone_size: many
cdr3_length: 15
j_call: TRBJ2-1
d_call: .
v_call: TRBV7-2

cdr3_aa: CASSPQKEGTTEAFF
cdr3_nt: TGCGCCAGCAGCCCCCAGAAAGAGGGGACCACTGAAGCTTTCTTT
clone_size: .
cdr3_length: 15
j_call: TRBJ1-1
d_call: .
v_call: TRBV4-1